The 19 T cell receptor beta chains listed next were all sequenced from one sample in a study of blood T cell repertoires in COVID-19. TCRdb keeps only in-frame clones here, not all; method: immunoSEQ multiplex PCR. Of tens of thousands of clones in the sample, roughly 87% are singletons; the top ten hold roughly 0.53%. Material: peripheral blood. The receptor set was obtained from a man in his fifties or sixties with COVID-19, enrolled during active disease.

CDR3 DNA: TGTGCCAGCAGCTCGAGCCGACGGGGGTCCTCCTACGAGCAGTACTTC. It yields the protein CASSSSRRGSSYEQYF. V gene TRBV11-2 combines with J gene TRBJ2-7; maybe TRBD2 (6 bases). Germline-derived CDR1 and CDR2 are SGHAT and FQNNGV. The V gene lost 4 bases and the J gene lost 0 bases, with 16 bases spanning the gap. The CDR3 consists of 16 residues.

CDR3 loop: CASSPTGLADYTGELFF. DNA of the CDR3: TGTGCCAGCAGCCCGACTGGACTAGCCGATTACACCGGGGAGCTGTTTTTT. This chain links TRBV4-2 with TRBJ2-2, with TRBD2 matching over 8 bases. This CDR3 is built from 17 residues. V shed 4 bases and J 3 bases; nucleotides not matched to a gene: 10. The V gene's germline CDR1 is LGHNA and CDR2 YNFKEQ.

The CDR3, as DNA: TGTGCCAGTAAAAGAGGGACTAATGAAAAACTGTTTTTT. Amino acid sequence: CASKRGTNEKLFF. The gene calls are TRBV6-5 and TRBJ1-4, with D unresolved. Germline-derived CDR1 and CDR2 are MNHEY and SVGAGI. V was trimmed by 9 bases and J by 2 bases, leaving 10 bases between them. CDR3 size: 13 residues.

This chain uses TRBV5-1 with TRBJ2-2; a possible D gene is TRBD1 (6 bases). V lost 0 bases and J lost 5, with 14 bases in between. Germline V lookup: CDR1 SGHRS, CDR2 YFSETQ. CDR3 length: 16 amino acids. CDR3 sequence (DNA): TGCGCCAGCAGCTTGGAAGTAACAGGGTTAACCGGGGAGCTGTTTTTT. The encoded protein is CASSLEVTGLTGELFF.

The chain has TRBV30 and TRBJ1-2, with 9 bases fitting TRBD1. V lost 3 bases, J lost 7 bases, and 12 bases stayed unmatched. The CDR3 runs 15 residues. CDR1 GTSNPN and CDR2 SVGIG come from the germline V gene (reference sequence). CDR3 sequence: CAWSPAGTGRFGYTF. The CDR3 DNA reads as TGTGCCTGGAGCCCCGCCGGGACAGGGAGGTTTGGCTACACCTTC.

In this sample, this clone turned up once. The chain links TRBV19 to TRBJ2-7; a possible D gene is TRBD1 (5 bases). V lost 4 bases to trimming and J lost 2 bases, with 12 bases between them. Germline lookup yields CDR1 LNHDA and CDR2 SQIVND (reference sequence). The CDR3 spans 14 residues. This CDR3 is CASSNDRFPYEQYF. The CDR3 DNA sequence: TGTGCCAGTAGTAACGACAGATTTCCCTACGAGCAGTACTTC.

This clone was picked up a small number of times. The chain employs TRBV12-3 or TRBV12-4 and TRBJ2-7, with D hard to call. There are 11 residues in the CDR3. V was clipped by 7 bases and J by 7 bases, with 11 bases between them. CDR3 sequence: CASTQAGEQYF. The DNA of the CDR3 is TGTGCCAGCACCCAGGCTGGAGAGCAGTACTTC.

V and J are TRBV5-4 and TRBJ2-4; TRBD2 might be the D (6 bases). The CDR3 spans 14 residues. V was cut by 2 bases and J by 5 bases, with 11 bases left in between. Per the germline V gene, CDR1 is SGHNT and CDR2 is YYREEE (reference sequence). The CDR3 DNA sequence: TGTGCCAGCAGCTTAACGGGCGGGGAAAACATTCAGTACTTC. It specifies CASSLTGGENIQYF.

DNA of the CDR3: TGTGCCAGTAGTATGGACAGGGGAAGAGGCAATCAGCCCCAGCATTTT. It codes for CASSMDRGRGNQPQHF. This sequence joins TRBV19 and TRBJ1-5; TRBD1 matches 9 bases. Germline trimming cut 3 bases from V and 2 bases from J; bases unmatched to any gene: 5. CDR1 and CDR2 (germline): LNHDA, SQIVND (reference sequence). This CDR3 is built from 16 residues.

This clone appeared once. V is TRBV11-2 and J is TRBJ1-1; a possible D gene is TRBD1 (6 bases). Germline CDR1 and CDR2: SGHAT and FQNNGV. The V and J ends lost 0 bases and 6 bases respectively, with 11 bases between them. The CDR3 is 14 residues long. For the CDR3, the DNA is TGTGCCAGCAGCTTAGATCTTCCAGGGGCTGAAGCTTTCTTT. Protein: CASSLDLPGAEAFF. The full variable domain, rest sourced from reference TRBV11-2 and TRBJ1-1, is EAGVAQSPRYKIIEKRQSVAFWCNPISGHATLYWYQQILGQGPKLLIQFQNNGVVDDSQLPKDRFSAERLKGVDSTLKIQPAKLEDSAVYLCASSLDLPGAEAFFGQGTRLTVV.

The rearrangement links TRBV3-1 (or the pseudogene TRBV3-2) to TRBJ1-3; D perhaps matches TRBD1 (5 bases). This CDR3 spans 15 amino acids. Germline V gives CDR1 LGHDT, CDR2 YNNKEL (reference sequence). The ends were cut back, 2 bases at V and 5 bases at J, with 13 bases in the middle. Here the CDR3 reads CASSQSGGRRNTIYF. CDR3 bases: TGTGCCAGCAGCCAATCGGGGGGAAGACGAAACACCATATATTTT.

The table lists this clone with a count of one. The V and J genes are TRBV2 and TRBJ2-2, with TRBD2 as a possible D gene (5 bases). Germline V gives CDR1 SNHLY, CDR2 FYNNEI. V lost 10 bases, J lost 3 bases, and 15 bases lay in between. This CDR3 has 14 amino acids. In nucleotides, the CDR3 is TGTGCCACTAGAGGGCTCGCGGACACCGGGGAGCTGTTTTTT. This codes for CATRGLADTGELFF.

V is TRBV6-5 and J is TRBJ2-7; 7 bases are a match to TRBD1. Germline CDR1 and CDR2: MNHEY and SVGAGI. Germline trimming cut 2 bases from V and 0 bases from J; bases unmatched to any gene: 4. This CDR3 region has 15 residues. The CDR3 DNA reads as TGTGCCAGCAGTTACATAGGGGGCGCCTCCTACGAGCAGTACTTC. Translated, it gives CASSYIGGASYEQYF.

The J gene is TRBJ1-2, the V gene TRBV15; no reliable D call. Germline assignment: CDR1 LNHNV and CDR2 YYDKDF (reference sequence). The germline V and J ends were trimmed by 0 bases and 3 bases, with 8 bases remaining between them. The CDR3 totals 14 residues. The chain's CDR3 is CATSRDRGDYGYTF. Written as DNA, the CDR3 is TGTGCCACCAGCAGAGACCGCGGAGACTATGGCTACACCTTC.

The count of this clone is one. V and J are TRBV5-1 and TRBJ2-1, with a weak D call TRBD1 (5 bases). V was shortened by 4 bases and J by 8 bases, with 13 bases between the two germline ends. CDR3 length: 13 amino acids. Germline V lookup: CDR1 SGHRS, CDR2 YFSETQ. The CDR3 sequence: CASSLSQGDEQFF. In nucleotides, the CDR3 is TGCGCCAGCAGCCTGAGCCAGGGTGATGAGCAGTTCTTC.

As DNA, the CDR3 is TGTGCCAGCAGTGACAAGGAGACAGCCAACACTGAAGCTTTCTTT. Its protein is CASSDKETANTEAFF. The gene calls are TRBV2 and TRBJ1-1, with D maybe TRBD1 (5 bases). Germline-derived CDR1 and CDR2 are SNHLY and FYNNEI. The CDR3 has 15 amino acids. Trimming pared 3 bases from V and 2 bases from J, leaving 13 bases between.

The gene calls are TRBV7-2 and TRBJ1-2, with D unresolved. The CDR3 has 11 amino acids. Trimming removed 6 bases from V and 7 bases from J, with 9 bases in between. Looked up from germline, CDR1 is SGHTA and CDR2 is FQGNSA. The CDR3 sequence: CASSYGFGYTF. The CDR3 nucleotides are TGTGCCAGCAGTTACGGTTTTGGCTACACCTTC.

V is TRBV7-9 and J is TRBJ2-1, with TRBD2 matching 8 bases. The germline CDR1 and CDR2 sequences are SEHNR and FQNEAQ (reference sequence). V was pared by 4 bases and J by 7 bases, with 18 bases of the junction left unmatched. The CDR3 covers 18 residues. The CDR3 DNA follows: TGTGCCAGCAGCTCCCAGTCAAATCCGGGAGGGCATCGGAATGAGCAGTTCTTC. It yields the protein CASSSQSNPGGHRNEQFF.

V gene TRBV7-8 combines with J gene TRBJ1-1, with TRBD1 identical over 10 bases. The CDR3 has 16 amino acids. Unmatched junction bases numbered 9, after V lost 3 bases and J lost 5 bases. Germline CDR1 and CDR2: SGHVS and FQNEAQ. The CDR3 DNA reads as TGTGCCAGCAGCTTTAGGGACAGGGGCGAGTGGACTGAAGCTTTCTTT. It translates to CASSFRDRGEWTEAFF.